This T cell receptor (beta chain) was sequenced during a study of post-analysis software for immune sequencing data. Study context: The disease courses spanned relapsing-remitting, secondary progressive and progressive-relapsing forms of multiple sclerosis.

Unique-molecular-identifier-tagged TCR beta cDNA libraries were used. The T cell input of about 0.85 to 10 million gave approximately 500,000 cDNA molecules. Each CDR3 protein gets one entry after TCRdb re-called the PCR reads with MiXCR. The sample holds approximately 150,000 distinct CDR3 sequences, about 32% seen once. As concerns this clonotype: What it binds is not known.

V dropped 3 bases and J dropped 7; count of bases not matched to a gene: 11. Germline V gene data show CDR1 as SGHAT and CDR2 as FQNNGV. The CDR3 extends over 16 amino acids. The study, taken as a whole, reports: Samples prepared in the same batch strongly co-clustered by F measure. Roughly 5 TRBV segments, including TRBV5-6, TRBV5-1 and TRBV20-1, were more frequent in patients than controls. When compared against controls, multiple sclerosis patients showed significantly lower normalized Chao1 diversity.

The sequence was collected from a girl aged 5 to 17 with multiple sclerosis. Sequenced material: blood. The chain employs TRBV11-2 and TRBJ1-1; TRBD1 matches 10 bases. In DNA, the CDR3 is TGTGCCAGCAGCTTCCCGTACAGCAGGACAGGGGGTGAAGCTTTCTTT. Translated: CASSFPYSRTGGEAFF.